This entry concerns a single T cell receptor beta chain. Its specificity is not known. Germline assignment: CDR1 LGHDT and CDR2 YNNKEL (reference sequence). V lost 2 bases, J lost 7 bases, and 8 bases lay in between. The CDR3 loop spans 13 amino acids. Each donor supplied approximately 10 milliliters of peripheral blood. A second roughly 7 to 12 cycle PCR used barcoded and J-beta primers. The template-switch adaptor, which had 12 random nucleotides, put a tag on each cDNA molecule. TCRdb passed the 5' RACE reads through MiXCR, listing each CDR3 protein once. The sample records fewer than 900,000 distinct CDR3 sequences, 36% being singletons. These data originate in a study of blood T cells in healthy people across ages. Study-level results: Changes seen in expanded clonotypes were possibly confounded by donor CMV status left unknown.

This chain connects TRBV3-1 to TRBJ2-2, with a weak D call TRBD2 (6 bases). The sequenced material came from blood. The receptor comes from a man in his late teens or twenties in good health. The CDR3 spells CASSQSGFGELFF. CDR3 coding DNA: TGTGCCAGCAGCCAAAGCGGGTTCGGGGAGCTGTTTTTT.